The 18 T cell receptor beta chains listed next were all sequenced from one sample in a study of cytomegalovirus exposure and HLA in healthy donors. Primers for the PCR totalled 60 Vbeta and 13 Jbeta. Produced via immunoSEQ multiplex PCR; TCRdb's table is partial and in-frame only. This sample carries about 150,000 clones, roughly two thirds of them seen once, and the ten largest clones take 1.8%. The sequenced material came from PBMCs. The receptors were sampled from a male donor in good health and CMV-seronegative.

This clone was seen a handful of times. V gene TRBV9 combines with J gene TRBJ2-7, with TRBD2 as a possible D gene (5 bases). V was cut by 3 bases and J by 0 bases, with 13 bases left in between. From germline, CDR1 is SGDLS and CDR2 YYNGEE. This CDR3 has 15 residues. The CDR3 DNA follows: TGTGCCAGCAGCGCCGCGGAGGAACGCTCCTACGAGCAGTACTTC. Amino acid sequence: CASSAAEERSYEQYF.

The CDR3 region is CASRTSMNTEAFF. In DNA, the CDR3 is TGTGCCAGCAGGACAAGCATGAACACTGAAGCTTTCTTT. V and J are TRBV2 and TRBJ1-1; D is undetermined. V lost 6 bases, J lost 0 bases, and 8 bases lay in between. CDR1 SNHLY and CDR2 FYNNEI come from the germline V gene. The CDR3 spans 13 residues.

This clone was seen more than once but under ten times. The V call is TRBV10-3, the J call TRBJ1-3, with TRBD1 matching over 10 bases. This CDR3 comprises 15 residues. Germline V gene sequence: CDR1 ENHRY, CDR2 SYGVKD. Unmatched junction bases numbered 0, after V lost 2 bases and J lost 2 bases. The CDR3 loop is CAISEGQGAGNTIYF. CDR3 DNA: TGTGCCATCAGTGAGGGACAGGGGGCTGGAAACACCATATATTTT.

The CDR3 reads CASSTRPTGSSGNTIYF. In DNA, the CDR3 is TGCGCCAGCAGCACCCGGCCGACAGGAAGCTCTGGAAACACCATATATTTT. The chain carries TRBV5-1 and TRBJ1-3, with D tentatively TRBD1 (6 bases). The V end lost 4 bases, the J end lost 0 bases, and 17 bases lay between the germline ends. Germline V gene sequence: CDR1 SGHRS, CDR2 YFSETQ. The CDR3 totals 17 residues.

The rearrangement links TRBV11-1 to TRBJ2-7; TRBD1 aligns across 7 bases. CDR1 and CDR2 from the germline V gene are SGHAT and FQDESV (reference sequence). The CDR3 extends over 14 amino acids. The J segment lost 2 bases and the V segment lost 5 bases, leaving 6 bases of the junction unmatched. The chain's CDR3 is CASSPGQAPYEQYF. For the CDR3, the DNA is TGTGCCAGCAGCCCAGGACAGGCCCCCTACGAGCAGTACTTC. The full variable domain, with the rest looked up from reference TRBV11-1 and TRBJ2-7, is EAEVAQSPRYKITEKSQAVAFWCDPISGHATLYWYRQILGQGPELLVQFQDESVVDDSQLPKDRFSAERLKGVDSTLKIQPAELGDSAMYLCASSPGQAPYEQYFGPGTRLTVT.

The CDR3 sequence: CASSFPGLAGGREQFF. The CDR3 DNA sequence: TGTGCCAGCAGTTTCCCGGGACTAGCGGGGGGGCGGGAGCAGTTCTTC. The rearrangement links TRBV28 to TRBJ2-1; TRBD2 matches 16 bases. The CDR3 contains 16 residues. Germline V gene lookup returns CDR1 MDHEN and CDR2 SYDVKM. The trim removed 3 bases at V and 10 bases at J, leaving 6 bases unmatched.

The chain combines TRBV19 with TRBJ1-4, with TRBD1 identical over 8 bases. Germline V lookup: CDR1 LNHDA, CDR2 SQIVND (reference sequence). V lost 8 bases, J lost 8 bases, and 10 bases stayed unmatched. There are 14 residues in the CDR3. The CDR3: CASRLDRGQEKLFF. CDR3 in DNA: TGTGCCAGTCGCTTAGACAGGGGTCAGGAAAAACTGTTTTTT.

This clone was observed a handful of times. The chain has TRBV9 and TRBJ1-6; TRBD1 matches 10 bases. V gave up 3 bases and J gave up 6 bases; unmatched junction bases: 6. This CDR3 contains 16 residues. The V gene's germline CDR1 is SGDLS and CDR2 YYNGEE. The CDR3 bases are TGTGCCAGCAGCGGAGTCGGACAGGGGGGTAATTCACCCCTCCACTTT. Encoded protein: CASSGVGQGGNSPLHF.

A few counts support this clone. The J gene is TRBJ2-5, the V gene TRBV5-1; 10 positions agree with TRBD1. Trimming removed 1 base from V and 2 bases from J; junction bases left unmatched: 2. Germline-derived CDR1 and CDR2 are SGHRS and YFSETQ. The CDR3 runs 15 residues. The CDR3 nucleotides read TGCGCCAGCAGCTTGAGGACAGGGGGGCAAGAGACCCAGTACTTC. This gives the protein CASSLRTGGQETQYF.

The chain recombines TRBV28 with TRBJ2-1; 10 bases are shared with TRBD2. Trimming at V came to 3 bases and at J to 0 bases, leaving 14 bases not matched to a gene. The CDR3 extends over 20 amino acids. The germline CDR1 and CDR2 sequences are MDHEN and SYDVKM. The CDR3 DNA reads as TGTGCCAGCAGTTTCCGGCGAGGGGTAGCGGGGGGTCGCTCCTACAATGAGCAGTTCTTC. Its translation is CASSFRRGVAGGRSYNEQFF.

This clone occurred a few times. The V and J genes are TRBV15 and TRBJ1-1, with a possible D match to TRBD1 (6 bases). Trimming cost V 5 bases and J 7 bases, with 14 bases left between them. Looked up from germline, CDR1 is LNHNV and CDR2 is YYDKDF (reference sequence). This CDR3 comprises 13 residues. This chain's CDR3 is CATSEGGNGEAFF. CDR3 coding DNA: TGTGCCACCAGCGAAGGGGGAAACGGTGAAGCTTTCTTT.

Details on this clone: Other DNA sequences in this specimen translate into the identical CDR3. V gene TRBV30 combines with J gene TRBJ2-6; 7 nucleotides agree with TRBD1. The CDR3 is 16 residues long. Germline assignment: CDR1 GTSNPN and CDR2 SVGIG (reference sequence). After removal of 1 base from V and 1 base from J, the junction contained 4 bases not matched to a gene. This CDR3 reads CAWSGGGSSGANVLTF. The CDR3 region has the DNA TGTGCCTGGAGTGGAGGGGGCTCTTCTGGGGCCAACGTCCTGACTTTC.

This clone was counted between two and nine times. At one end the junction does not follow the germline gene, possibly because of a read error. This chain connects TRBV7-2 to TRBJ2-7; tentative D call: TRBD1 (7 bases). The V gene's germline CDR1 is SGHTA and CDR2 FQGNSA. The length of the CDR3 is 16 residues. CDR3 sequence (DNA): TGTGCCTGCAGCCTAGCGAGTAGGGCAGGGGGGTACGAGCAGTACTTC. Its translation: CACSLASRAGGYEQYF.

This chain joins TRBV5-1 and TRBJ1-5, with 12 positions matching TRBD1. V trimming: 2 bases; J trimming: 2 bases; junction bases outside the gene matches: 2. This CDR3 comprises 16 residues. Germline CDR1 reads SGHRS; CDR2 reads YFSETQ. In DNA form, the CDR3 reads TGCGCCAGCAGCTTTGGGACAGGGGGCGGCAATCAGCCCCAGCATTTT. Residues: CASSFGTGGGNQPQHF.

The CDR3 spells CASSLRGRTTISGNTIYF. The CDR3 DNA follows: TGTGCCAGCAGCTTGCGGGGCAGGACCACGATCTCTGGAAACACCATATATTTT. The chain joins TRBV7-6 to TRBJ1-3; D perhaps matches TRBD1 (5 bases). Germline V gene sequence: CDR1 SGHVS, CDR2 FNYEAQ. V lost 3 bases and J 0 bases, leaving 18 bases between the germline ends. CDR3 size: 18 residues.

The gene calls are TRBV13 and TRBJ2-5; 13 nucleotides line up with TRBD2. The closer fit of TRBJ2-7 to the DNA end suggests the J call may be wrong. The V gene's germline CDR1 is PRHDT and CDR2 FYEKMQ (reference sequence). CDR3 size: 16 residues. The CDR3, as DNA: TGTGCCAGCAGCTTAGGTACTAGCGGGGGGGCCGGCGAGCAGTACTTC. Its translation: CASSLGTSGGAGEQYF.

The chain carries TRBV6-5 and TRBJ1-1; D is unresolved. Germline V gives CDR1 MNHEY, CDR2 SVGAGI. V was pared by 8 bases and J by 3 bases, with 13 bases between. The CDR3 spans 13 residues. CDR3 residues: CASSRESYTEAFF. The CDR3 coding sequence is TGTGCCAGCTCTAGGGAGTCGTACACTGAAGCTTTCTTT.

This clone was seen only a few times. The V and J genes are TRBV2 and TRBJ2-1; 9 bases fit TRBD2. The CDR3 runs to 16 residues. Germline V gene sequence: CDR1 SNHLY, CDR2 FYNNEI. V shed 5 bases, J shed 3 bases, and the junction held 8 bases outside the gene matches. CDR3 sequence: CASSSKSSGGYNEQFF. The DNA of the CDR3 is TGTGCCAGCAGTAGTAAAAGTAGCGGGGGCTACAATGAGCAGTTCTTC.